The rows below give T cell receptor beta chains drawn from one sample of a study of T cell responses to AZD1222 COVID-19 vaccine. Method: immunoSEQ multiplex PCR; TCRdb's copy keeps in-frame clones and lacks some. The data show about 150,000 clones, about 93% seen once. The sequencing used peripheral blood, collected on day 0 of AZD1222 vaccination. The source is an adult in good health. CDR3s include the opening cysteine and the closing phenylalanine or tryptophan. D genes are given only for firm matches. Rows may omit the clone size; those that give it use once, few, many or a size class.

j_gene: TRBJ1-3; v_gene: TRBV7-6; d_gene: TRBD1; abundance: once; CDR3aa: CASSSGQGKWPGNTIYF; CDR3nt: TGTGCCAGCAGCTCGGGACAGGGAAAGTGGCCTGGAAACACCATATATTTT
j_gene: TRBJ1-2; v_gene: TRBV5-6; d_gene: -; abundance: -; CDR3aa: CASSLDRLYGYTF; CDR3nt: TGTGCCAGCAGCCTAGACAGGCTCTATGGCTACACCTTC
j_gene: TRBJ1-1; v_gene: TRBV4-1; d_gene: -; abundance: -; CDR3aa: CASSQVFISMDTEAFF; CDR3nt: TGCGCCAGCAGCCAAGTATTTATTTCTATGGACACTGAAGCTTTCTTT
j_gene: TRBJ2-1; v_gene: TRBV6-1; d_gene: -; abundance: -; CDR3aa: CASSAQGSRVGSEQFF; CDR3nt: TGTGCCAGCAGTGCGCAGGGTTCGAGGGTCGGGTCGGAGCAGTTCTTC
j_gene: TRBJ1-1; v_gene: TRBV19; d_gene: -; abundance: -; CDR3aa: CASNNHPNEAFF; CDR3nt: TGTGCCAGTAACAACCACCCCAATGAAGCTTTCTTT
j_gene: TRBJ1-1; v_gene: TRBV5-1; d_gene: -; abundance: -; CDR3aa: CASSNPFEAFF; CDR3nt: TGCGCCAGCAGCAATCCTTTTGAAGCTTTCTTT
j_gene: TRBJ2-3; v_gene: TRBV11-2; d_gene: TRBD2; abundance: -; CDR3aa: CASRTLAGGPGAAHTQYF; CDR3nt: TGTGCCAGCAGGACTCTAGCGGGAGGGCCGGGTGCAGCCCATACGCAGTATTTT
j_gene: TRBJ1-2; v_gene: TRBV19; d_gene: -; abundance: -; CDR3aa: CASSSGLPYGYTF; CDR3nt: TGTGCCAGTAGTTCGGGCCTTCCTTATGGCTACACCTTC
j_gene: TRBJ2-3; v_gene: TRBV29-1; d_gene: -; abundance: -; CDR3aa: CSVALRPRTDTQYF; CDR3nt: TGCAGCGTCGCGCTAAGACCACGCACAGATACGCAGTATTTT
j_gene: TRBJ2-4; v_gene: TRBV7-2; d_gene: -; abundance: -; CDR3aa: CASSSRLGYDIQYF; CDR3nt: TGTGCCAGCAGCTCGAGACTGGGGTATGACATTCAGTACTTC
j_gene: TRBJ2-2; v_gene: TRBV28; d_gene: TRBD2; abundance: once; CDR3aa: CASSLLGTSGGMGTGELFF; CDR3nt: TGTGCCAGCAGTTTACTCGGGACTAGCGGGGGGATGGGCACCGGGGAGCTGTTTTTT
j_gene: TRBJ1-2; v_gene: TRBV6-5; d_gene: -; abundance: -; CDR3aa: CASSYSKAGANGYTF; CDR3nt: TGTGCCAGCAGTTACTCGAAGGCAGGGGCAAATGGCTACACCTTC
j_gene: TRBJ2-1; v_gene: TRBV21-1; d_gene: -; abundance: -; CDR3aa: CASSKRDREDEQFF; CDR3nt: TGTGCCAGCAGCAAACGAGACAGGGAGGATGAGCAGTTCTTC